The 8 T cell receptor beta chains given below trace back to one sample, sequenced in a study of vaccination and CD4 T cells after COVID-19. Treatment in this sample: roughly ten-day PBMC culture with coronavirus spike peptide pools or control peptides (ViraFEST assay). Antigens of these TCRs are unknown. With the Oncomine TCR Beta short-read assay, DNA from cultured CD4+ T cells was sequenced. Each CDR3 protein gets one entry after TCRdb re-called the PCR reads with MiXCR. The sample contains approximately 26,000 distinct CDR3 sequences, approximately 40% of which appear only once. Sequencing used CD4+ T cells from blood, cultured in vitro. These receptors were collected from a human donor who had recovered from COVID-19.

Only a few counts were recorded for this clonotype. The V and J genes are TRBV7-6 and TRBJ1-1, with D uncertain. In germline, CDR1 is SGHVS, CDR2 FNYEAQ. V gave up 5 bases and J gave up 3 bases, with 13 bases separating them. The CDR3 covers 14 residues. Written as DNA, the CDR3 is TGTGCCAGCAGCGCCCTTCTGAGGGACACTGAAGCTTTCTTT. Protein: CASSALLRDTEAFF.

CDR3 loop: CSARDLRTSGSSRQETQYF. CDR3 bases: TGCAGTGCTAGAGATCTAAGGACTAGCGGGAGCTCGCGACAAGAGACCCAGTACTTC. The rearrangement uses TRBV20-1 and TRBJ2-5; 13 bases match TRBD2. Looked up from germline, CDR1 is DFQATT and CDR2 is SNEGSKA (reference sequence). The V and J ends lost 0 bases and 2 bases, in that order; junction bases with no gene match: 12. There are 19 residues in the CDR3.

By share of the sample, this clonotype is medium-sized (0.01 to 0.1%). This chain's CDR3 is CASSSSGGRYEQYF. CDR3 DNA: TGTGCCAGCAGTTCTAGCGGGGGGCGGTACGAGCAGTACTTC. V and J are TRBV27 and TRBJ2-7; 11 bases fit TRBD2. J gave up 4 bases and V 4 bases, and 3 bases lay outside the gene matches. The CDR3 sequence is 14 residues long. Germline lookup yields CDR1 MNHEY and CDR2 SMNVEV (reference sequence).

This chain links TRBV5-5 with TRBJ1-1, with D unresolved. The CDR3 has 13 residues. The germline V gene has CDR1 SGHKS and CDR2 YYEKEE (reference sequence). V lost 0 bases and J 10 bases, leaving 13 bases between the germline ends. CDR3 in DNA: TGTGCCAGCAGCTTGGTTGACGCGTGGGGAGCTTTCTTT. This codes for CASSLVDAWGAFF.

The table lists this clonotype with a few counts. The V call is TRBV6-1, the J call TRBJ2-2; TRBD2 aligns across 16 bases. Germline V gene sequence: CDR1 MNHNS, CDR2 SASEGT. V dropped 7 bases and J dropped 4; count of bases not matched to a gene: 15. The CDR3 is made up of 20 amino acids. CDR3: CASTERGGTSGRAPTGELFF. The CDR3 bases are TGTGCCAGCACCGAGCGAGGCGGGACTAGCGGGAGGGCCCCCACCGGGGAGCTGTTTTTT.

This clonotype showed up just a few times. The gene calls are TRBV6-1 and TRBJ1-1; 8 bases map to TRBD1. CDR3 length: 16 residues. Germline V gene lookup returns CDR1 MNHNS and CDR2 SASEGT. The V and J ends lost 5 bases and 2 bases, in that order; junction bases with no gene match: 10. The CDR3 DNA reads as TGTGCCAGCAGTCGCGGACAGGGATGGGGAAACACTGAAGCTTTCTTT. Protein product: CASSRGQGWGNTEAFF.

This clonotype has a handful of counts. This CDR3 reads CATSDWTSGNTGELFF. CDR3 DNA: TGTGCCACCAGTGATTGGACTAGCGGGAACACCGGGGAGCTGTTTTTT. The chain couples TRBV24-1 to TRBJ2-2; 10 positions agree with TRBD2. The CDR3 length is 16 residues. The J segment lost 1 base and the V segment lost 2 bases, leaving 0 bases of the junction unmatched. Germline lookup yields CDR1 KGHDR and CDR2 SFDVKD.

The V call is TRBV12-3 or TRBV12-4, the J call TRBJ1-5; D is uncertain. Between the trimmed V and J ends, which lost 4 bases and 6 bases, there was a span of 13 bases. The CDR3 runs 14 residues. The CDR3 bases are TGTGCCAGCAGTTCGACCCGGATCACTCAGCCCCAGCATTTT. Translation gives CASSSTRITQPQHF.